One sample yielded the 9 T cell receptor beta chains listed below, sequenced in a study of response to subunit inactivated influenza vaccine. MiXCR, run by TCRdb on the RT-PCR reads, gives a single entry per CDR3 protein. This sample has around 580,000 distinct CDR3 sequences, with over 9.5% found just once. Sample: PBMCs from blood, taken on the day of vaccination. The receptors derive from a man aged 50-59 years who received an inactivated influenza vaccine.

Note on this clonotype: At one of its ends the junction is not consistent with the germline gene, which may arise from a read error. This chain joins TRBV5-6 and TRBJ2-6; D is possibly TRBD2 (5 bases). The CDR3 loop spans 16 amino acids. Germline-derived CDR1 and CDR2 are SGHDT and YYEEEE. DNA of the CDR3: TGTGCCAGCAGCCCCCGAGGGCTCTCTTGGGCCAACGTCCTGACTTTC. Its protein is CASSPRGLSWANVLTF.

The V gene is TRBV11-2, the J gene TRBJ2-2, with D possibly being TRBD1 (7 bases). V lost 1 base, J lost 2 bases, and 17 bases lay in between. This CDR3 is 18 amino acids long. Germline CDR1 SGHAT, CDR2 FQNNGV. The CDR3 here is CASSLGGGGTYNTGELFF. The CDR3 DNA reads as TGTGCCAGCAGCTTAGGAGGGGGCGGGACATATAACACCGGGGAGCTGTTTTTT.

The chain uses TRBV28 and TRBJ1-2, with D possibly matching TRBD1 (6 bases). Trimming removed 5 bases from V and 3 bases from J, with 13 bases in between. Germline CDR1 reads MDHEN; CDR2 reads SYDVKM. This CDR3 has 14 amino acids. The chain's CDR3 is CASSKTGLDYGYTF. The CDR3 bases are TGTGCCAGCAGTAAAACAGGGTTGGACTATGGCTACACCTTC.

This clonotype turned up a few times. The chain recombines TRBV20-1 with TRBJ1-1; D ambiguous. V was clipped by 1 base and J by 2 bases, with 17 bases between them. CDR1 DFQATT and CDR2 SNEGSKA come from the germline V gene (reference sequence). The length of the CDR3 is 16 residues. DNA of the CDR3: TGCAGTGCTAGAGTCCCGGCCGGGCTCACCAACACTGAAGCTTTCTTT. This translates into CSARVPAGLTNTEAFF.

The chain has TRBV6-2 or TRBV6-3 and TRBJ2-7; D is possibly TRBD1 or TRBD2 (7 bases each). Trimming took off 6 bases at V and 2 bases at J, with 14 bases between the two ends. The CDR3 covers 14 residues. Germline V gene sequence: CDR1 MNHEY, CDR2 SVGEGT. The CDR3 sequence is CASRRGTATYEQYF. In DNA, the CDR3 is TGTGCCAGCAGGCGGGGGACAGCTACCTACGAGCAGTACTTC.

This clonotype has more than one count but fewer than ten. This sequence joins TRBV7-9 and TRBJ2-2; TRBD2 aligns across 7 bases. The CDR3 has 14 amino acids. The germline CDR1 and CDR2 sequences are SEHNR and FQNEAQ (reference sequence). V was clipped by 4 bases and J by 2 bases; unmatched bases: 1. The CDR3 loop is CASSWTRNTGELFF. CDR3 nucleotides: TGTGCCAGCAGCTGGACTAGAAACACCGGGGAGCTGTTTTTT.

As DNA, the CDR3 is TGTGCCAGCAGCGTAGACCAGGGAGCCACAGATACGCAGTATTTT. Translation gives CASSVDQGATDTQYF. The V and J genes are TRBV9 and TRBJ2-3; either TRBD1 or TRBD2 may supply D (5 bases each). CDR3 length: 15 amino acids. Per the germline V gene, CDR1 is SGDLS and CDR2 is YYNGEE. Trimming cost V 0 bases and J 2 bases, with 10 bases left between them. Complete variable domain (other parts from reference TRBV9 and TRBJ2-3): DSGVTQTPKHLITATGQRVTLRCSPRSGDLSVYWYQQSLDQGLQFLIQYYNGEERAKGNILERFSAQQFPDLHSELNLSSLELGDSALYFCASSVDQGATDTQYFGPGTRLTVL.

V is TRBV25-1 and J is TRBJ1-4, with D hard to call. CDR1 is MGHDK and CDR2 is SYGVNS in the germline V gene. This CDR3 region has 16 residues. V lost 3 bases, J lost 0 bases, and 11 bases lay in between. The CDR3: CASSEGRPATNEKLFF. The CDR3, as DNA: TGTGCCAGCAGTGAGGGGAGACCCGCAACTAATGAAAAACTGTTTTTT.

This clonotype was recorded a few times. V usage is TRBV7-2 and J usage is TRBJ1-5, with 8 bases that match TRBD1. The germline V gene has CDR1 SGHTA and CDR2 FQGNSA. The junction had 5 bases not matched to a gene; V was cut back by 1 base and J by 6 bases. CDR3 length: 15 amino acids. This chain's CDR3 is CASSLDTGGSQPQHF. CDR3 DNA sequence: TGTGCCAGCAGCTTAGATACAGGGGGGAGTCAGCCCCAGCATTTT.